The source of this TCR beta chain is a study of identical twins. Study-level points and caveats: Among out-of-frame alpha sequences shared by twins, low generation probability occurred in excess.

Trimming stripped 3 bases from V and 3 bases from J, with 8 bases between. The CDR3 consists of 13 residues. TCRdb passed the 5' RACE reads through MiXCR, listing each CDR3 protein once. This sample has some 790,000 distinct CDR3 sequences, with roughly 18% found just once. This clonotype was seen ten or more times. Its antigen is unknown. These same records also appear under a second study, on T cells expressing NK-cell markers. That study adds: Sorted T-cell subsets CD3+CD56+NKG2C+, CD3+CD56+NKG2C- and CD3+CD56-NKG2C+ were TCR beta-sequenced. The sequencing cohort of eight donors included seven HCMV-seropositive individuals and one seronegative individual.

The clonotype comes from a woman under 30 in good health. The sample comprised PBMCs. The gene calls are TRBV12-3 or TRBV12-4 and TRBJ2-5; no clear D gene. DNA of the CDR3: TGTGCCAGCAGTTTGTTACGGGAAGAGACCCAGTACTTC. This translates into CASSLLREETQYF.